This TCR beta chain was observed in a study of cytomegalovirus exposure and HLA in healthy donors. Study-wide results and caveats: Per a prior analysis, the majority of TCR beta V segments were productive roughly 87% or roughly 30% of the time.

The germline gives CDR1 SGHVS, CDR2 FNYEAQ. This CDR3 spans 15 amino acids. V shed 4 bases and J shed 8 bases, with 20 bases lying between them. Comments on this clone: The target antigen is unknown.

It was with 60 Vbeta and 13 Jbeta primers that the PCR ran. Generated by immunoSEQ multiplex PCR, the TCRdb table keeps only in-frame clones and is missing some. The sample carries 150,000 to 180,000 clones, over 65% recorded once. The chain employs TRBV7-6 and TRBJ1-2, with D perhaps TRBD1 (5 bases). Sequenced input: PBMCs. The receptor comes from a man aged 25-45 years in good health and CMV-seronegative. The CDR3 sequence: CASSSSGGGDVGYTF. The DNA of the CDR3 is TGTGCCAGCAGCTCAAGCGGGGGGGGAGACGTGGGCTACACCTTC.